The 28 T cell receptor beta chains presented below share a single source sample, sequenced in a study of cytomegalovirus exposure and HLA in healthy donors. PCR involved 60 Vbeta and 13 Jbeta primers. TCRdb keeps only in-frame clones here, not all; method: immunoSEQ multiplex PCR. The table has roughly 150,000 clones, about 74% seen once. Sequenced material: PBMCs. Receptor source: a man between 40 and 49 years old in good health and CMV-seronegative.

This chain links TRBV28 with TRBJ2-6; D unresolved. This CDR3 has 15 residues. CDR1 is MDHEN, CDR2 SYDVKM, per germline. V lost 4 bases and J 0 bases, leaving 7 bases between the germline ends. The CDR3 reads CASSSPSSGANVLTF. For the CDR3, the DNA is TGTGCCAGCAGTTCCCCGAGCTCTGGGGCCAACGTCCTGACTTTC.

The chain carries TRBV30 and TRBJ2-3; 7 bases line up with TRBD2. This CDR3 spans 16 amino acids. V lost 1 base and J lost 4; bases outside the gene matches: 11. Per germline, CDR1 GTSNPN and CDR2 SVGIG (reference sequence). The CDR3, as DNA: TGTGCCTGGAGTGCCCCTTATAGCGGGTTAGCAGATACGCAGTATTTT. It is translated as CAWSAPYSGLADTQYF. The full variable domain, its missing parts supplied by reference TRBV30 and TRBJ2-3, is SQTIHQWPATLVQPVGSPLSLECTVEGTSNPNLYWYRQAAGRGLQLLFYSVGIGQISSEVPQNLSASRPQDRQFILSSKKLLLSDSGFYLCAWSAPYSGLADTQYFGPGTRLTVL.

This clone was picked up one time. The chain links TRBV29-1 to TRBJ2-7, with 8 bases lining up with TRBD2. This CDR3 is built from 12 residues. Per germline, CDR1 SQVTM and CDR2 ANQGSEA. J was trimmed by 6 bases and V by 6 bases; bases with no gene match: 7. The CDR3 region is CSVRPGGFEQYF. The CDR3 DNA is TGCAGCGTCCGACCGGGGGGGTTCGAGCAGTACTTC.

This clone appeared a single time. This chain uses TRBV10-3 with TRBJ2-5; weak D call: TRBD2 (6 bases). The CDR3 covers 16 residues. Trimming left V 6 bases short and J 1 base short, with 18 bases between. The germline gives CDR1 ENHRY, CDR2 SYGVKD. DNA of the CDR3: TGTGCCATCAGCCAAGGAGGAGGGAGCGCCCAAGAGACCCAGTACTTC. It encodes CAISQGGGSAQETQYF.

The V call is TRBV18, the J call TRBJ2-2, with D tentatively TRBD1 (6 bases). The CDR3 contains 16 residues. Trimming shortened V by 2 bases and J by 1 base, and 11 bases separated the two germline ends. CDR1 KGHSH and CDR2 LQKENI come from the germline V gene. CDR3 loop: CASSPSGHRNTGELFF. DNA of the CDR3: TGTGCCAGCTCACCATCGGGACACAGGAACACCGGGGAGCTGTTTTTT.

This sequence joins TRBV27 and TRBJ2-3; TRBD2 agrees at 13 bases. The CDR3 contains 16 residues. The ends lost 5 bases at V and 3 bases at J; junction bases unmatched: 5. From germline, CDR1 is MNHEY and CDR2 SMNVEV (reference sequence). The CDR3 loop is CASSPLAGGWTDTQYF. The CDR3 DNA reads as TGTGCCAGCAGTCCACTAGCGGGGGGGTGGACAGATACGCAGTATTTT.

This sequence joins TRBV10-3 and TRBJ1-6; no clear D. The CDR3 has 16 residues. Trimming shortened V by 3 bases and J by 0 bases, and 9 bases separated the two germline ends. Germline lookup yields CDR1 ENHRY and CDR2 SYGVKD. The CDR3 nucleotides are TGTGCCATCAGTGATAATCCCAGCTCCTATAATTCACCCCTCCACTTT. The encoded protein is CAISDNPSSYNSPLHF.

The CDR3 sequence: CASSLGSGGGTDTQYF. DNA for the CDR3: TGCGCCAGCAGCTTGGGAAGCGGTGGGGGCACAGATACGCAGTATTTT. The rearrangement joins TRBV5-1 to TRBJ2-3; maybe TRBD2 (5 bases). This CDR3 is built from 16 residues. Between the trimmed V and J ends, which lost 0 bases and 1 base, there was a span of 12 bases. CDR1 is SGHRS, CDR2 YFSETQ, per germline.

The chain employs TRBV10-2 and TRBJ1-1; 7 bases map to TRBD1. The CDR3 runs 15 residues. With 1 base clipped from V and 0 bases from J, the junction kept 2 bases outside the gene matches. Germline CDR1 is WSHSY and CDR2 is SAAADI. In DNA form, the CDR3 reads TGCGCCAGCAGTGAGTGGGACAGCATGAACACTGAAGCTTTCTTT. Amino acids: CASSEWDSMNTEAFF.

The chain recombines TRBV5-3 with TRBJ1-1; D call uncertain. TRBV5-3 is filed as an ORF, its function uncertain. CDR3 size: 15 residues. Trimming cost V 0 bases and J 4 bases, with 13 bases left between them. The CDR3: CARSLADGRGTEAFF. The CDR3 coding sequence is TGTGCCAGAAGCTTGGCCGATGGCAGAGGCACTGAAGCTTTCTTT.

The CDR3 sequence is CASSRAGSGTDTQYF. The CDR3 nucleotides are TGTGCCAGCAGCCGAGCGGGGTCCGGCACAGATACGCAGTATTTT. The chain has TRBV7-9 and TRBJ2-3, with TRBD2 matching over 7 bases. The V segment lost 5 bases and the J segment 1 base; nucleotides outside the gene matches: 6. Germline CDR1 is SEHNR and CDR2 is FQNEAQ (reference sequence). The CDR3 is made up of 15 amino acids.

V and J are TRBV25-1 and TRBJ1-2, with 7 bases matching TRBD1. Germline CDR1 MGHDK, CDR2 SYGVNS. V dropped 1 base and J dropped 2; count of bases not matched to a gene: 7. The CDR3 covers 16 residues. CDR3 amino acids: CASSEFKGAYNYGYTF. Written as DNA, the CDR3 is TGTGCCAGCAGTGAATTTAAGGGGGCGTACAACTATGGCTACACCTTC.

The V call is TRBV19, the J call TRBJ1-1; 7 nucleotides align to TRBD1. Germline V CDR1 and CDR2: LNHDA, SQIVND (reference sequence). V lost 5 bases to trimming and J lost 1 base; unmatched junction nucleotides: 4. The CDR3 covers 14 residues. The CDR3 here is CASSAGQTNTEAFF. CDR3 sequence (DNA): TGTGCCAGTAGTGCGGGACAGACGAACACTGAAGCTTTCTTT.

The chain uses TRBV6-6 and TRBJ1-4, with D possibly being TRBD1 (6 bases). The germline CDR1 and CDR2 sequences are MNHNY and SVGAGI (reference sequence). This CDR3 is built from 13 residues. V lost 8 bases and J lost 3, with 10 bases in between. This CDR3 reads CASRGQANEKLFF. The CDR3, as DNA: TGTGCCAGCCGGGGACAAGCTAATGAAAAACTGTTTTTT.

The CDR3 sequence is CASSPEGTWGSGGFTQYF. CDR3 nucleotides: TGCGCCAGCAGCCCAGAGGGCACGTGGGGCAGCGGGGGGTTCACGCAGTATTTT. The chain employs TRBV4-1 and TRBJ2-3; 9 bases fit TRBD2. From germline, CDR1 is MGHRA and CDR2 YSYEKL. This CDR3 region has 18 residues. The V and J ends lost 4 bases and 9 bases, in that order; junction bases with no gene match: 20.

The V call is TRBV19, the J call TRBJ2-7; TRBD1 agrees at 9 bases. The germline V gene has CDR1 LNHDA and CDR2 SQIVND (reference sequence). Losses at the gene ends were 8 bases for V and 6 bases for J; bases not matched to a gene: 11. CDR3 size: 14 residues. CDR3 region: CASGPGQGRSEQYF. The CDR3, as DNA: TGTGCCAGTGGCCCGGGACAGGGACGATCCGAGCAGTACTTC.

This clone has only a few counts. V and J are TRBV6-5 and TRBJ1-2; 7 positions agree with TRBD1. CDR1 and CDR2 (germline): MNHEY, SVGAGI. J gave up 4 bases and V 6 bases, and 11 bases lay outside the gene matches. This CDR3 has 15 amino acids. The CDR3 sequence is CASRNTGDYGYGYTF. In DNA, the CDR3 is TGTGCCAGCAGGAATACAGGGGATTATGGCTATGGCTACACCTTC.

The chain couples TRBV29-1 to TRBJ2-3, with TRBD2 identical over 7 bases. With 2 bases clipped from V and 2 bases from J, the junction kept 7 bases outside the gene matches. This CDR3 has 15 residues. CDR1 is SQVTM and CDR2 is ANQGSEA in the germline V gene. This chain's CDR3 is CSVERGGSATDTQYF. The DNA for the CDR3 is TGCAGCGTTGAAAGGGGAGGGTCAGCCACAGATACGCAGTATTTT.

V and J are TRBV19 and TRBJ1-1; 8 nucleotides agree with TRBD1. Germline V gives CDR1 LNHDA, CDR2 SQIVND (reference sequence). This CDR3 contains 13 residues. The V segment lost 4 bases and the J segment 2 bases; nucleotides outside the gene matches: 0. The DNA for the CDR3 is TGTGCCAGTAGTACAGGGGGCAACACTGAAGCTTTCTTT. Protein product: CASSTGGNTEAFF. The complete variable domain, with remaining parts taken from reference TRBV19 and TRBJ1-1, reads DGGITQSPKYLFRKEGQNVTLSCEQNLNHDAMYWYRQDPGQGLRLIYYSQIVNDFQKGDIAEGYSVSREKKESFPLTVTSAQKNPTAFYLCASSTGGNTEAFFGQGTRLTVV.

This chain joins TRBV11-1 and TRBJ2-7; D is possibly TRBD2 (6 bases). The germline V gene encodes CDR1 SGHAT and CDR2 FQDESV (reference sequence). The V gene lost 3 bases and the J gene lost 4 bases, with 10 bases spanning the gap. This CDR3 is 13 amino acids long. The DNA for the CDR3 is TGTGCCAGCAGCTTTGCCCGGGGGTACGAGCAGTACTTC. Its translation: CASSFARGYEQYF.

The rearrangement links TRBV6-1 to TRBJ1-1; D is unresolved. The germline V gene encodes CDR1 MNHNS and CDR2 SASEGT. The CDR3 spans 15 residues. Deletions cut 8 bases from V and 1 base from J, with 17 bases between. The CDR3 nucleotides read TGTGCCAGCCTGGAATGGGCCCCAGGGAACACTGAAGCTTTCTTT. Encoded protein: CASLEWAPGNTEAFF.

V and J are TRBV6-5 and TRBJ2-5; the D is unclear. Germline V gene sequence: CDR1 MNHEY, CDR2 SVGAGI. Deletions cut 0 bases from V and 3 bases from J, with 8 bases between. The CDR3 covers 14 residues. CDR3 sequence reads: CASSYSFQEETQYF. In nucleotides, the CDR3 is TGTGCCAGCAGTTACTCTTTCCAGGAAGAGACCCAGTACTTC.

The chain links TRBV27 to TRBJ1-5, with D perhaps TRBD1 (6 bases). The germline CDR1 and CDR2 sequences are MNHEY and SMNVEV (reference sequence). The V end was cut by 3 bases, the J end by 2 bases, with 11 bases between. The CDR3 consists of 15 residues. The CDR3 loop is CASSFKGGGNQPQHF. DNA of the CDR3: TGTGCCAGCAGTTTTAAGGGGGGGGGCAATCAGCCCCAGCATTTT.

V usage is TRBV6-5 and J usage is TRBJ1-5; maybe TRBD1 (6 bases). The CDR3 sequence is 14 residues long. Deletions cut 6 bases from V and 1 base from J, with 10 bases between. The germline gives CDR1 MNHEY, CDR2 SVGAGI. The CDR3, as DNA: TGTGCCAGCAGACCGGGACACAGCAATCAGCCCCAGCATTTT. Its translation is CASRPGHSNQPQHF.

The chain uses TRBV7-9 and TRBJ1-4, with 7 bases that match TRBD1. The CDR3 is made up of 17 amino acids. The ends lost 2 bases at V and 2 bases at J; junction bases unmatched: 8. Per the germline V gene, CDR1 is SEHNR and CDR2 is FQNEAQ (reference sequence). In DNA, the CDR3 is TGTGCCAGCAGCTTACCGGCAGGGACAGCCACTAATGAAAAACTGTTTTTT. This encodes CASSLPAGTATNEKLFF.

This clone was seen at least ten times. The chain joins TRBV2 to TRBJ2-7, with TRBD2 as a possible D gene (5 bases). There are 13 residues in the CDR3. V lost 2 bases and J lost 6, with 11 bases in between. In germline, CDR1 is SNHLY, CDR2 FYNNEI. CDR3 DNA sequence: TGTGCCAGCAGTGAATCGGCAGGAGGCGAGCAGTACTTC. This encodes CASSESAGGEQYF. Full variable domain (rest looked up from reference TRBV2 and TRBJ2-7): EPEVTQTPSHQVTQMGQEVILRCVPISNHLYFYWYRQILGQKVEFLVSFYNNEISEKSEIFDDQFSVERPDGSNFTLKIRSTKLEDSAMYFCASSESAGGEQYFGPGTRLTVT.

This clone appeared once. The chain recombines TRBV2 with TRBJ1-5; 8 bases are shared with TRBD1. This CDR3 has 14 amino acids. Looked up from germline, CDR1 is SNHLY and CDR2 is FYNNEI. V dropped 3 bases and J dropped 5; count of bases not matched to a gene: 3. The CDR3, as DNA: TGTGCCAGCAGTGATACAGGGGGGCATCAGCCCCAGCATTTT. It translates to CASSDTGGHQPQHF. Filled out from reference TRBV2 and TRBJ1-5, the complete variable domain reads EPEVTQTPSHQVTQMGQEVILRCVPISNHLYFYWYRQILGQKVEFLVSFYNNEISEKSEIFDDQFSVERPDGSNFTLKIRSTKLEDSAMYFCASSDTGGHQPQHFGDGTRLSIL.

The CDR3 loop is CASSEPGQDGDTQYF. CDR3 coding DNA: TGTGCCAGCAGTGAACCGGGACAGGATGGGGATACGCAGTATTTT. The rearrangement links TRBV6-1 to TRBJ2-3; 8 positions agree with TRBD1. Germline lookup yields CDR1 MNHNS and CDR2 SASEGT. This CDR3 comprises 15 residues. With V trimmed by 2 bases and J by 6 bases, 7 bases remained unmatched.